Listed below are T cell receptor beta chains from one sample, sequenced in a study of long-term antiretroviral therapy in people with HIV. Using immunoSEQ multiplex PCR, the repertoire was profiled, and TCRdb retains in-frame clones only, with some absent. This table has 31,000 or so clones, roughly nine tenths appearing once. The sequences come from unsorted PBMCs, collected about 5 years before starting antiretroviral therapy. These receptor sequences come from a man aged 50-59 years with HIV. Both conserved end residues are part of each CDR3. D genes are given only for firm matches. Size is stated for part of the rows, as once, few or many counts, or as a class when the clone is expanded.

CASGLWGDSYGYTF	TGTGCCAGCGGACTCTGGGGGGACAGCTATGGCTACACCTTC	TRBD1	TRBJ1-2	once	TRBV5-8
CASGGSNEKLFF	TGTGCCAGCGGGGGGTCTAATGAAAAACTGTTTTTT	.	TRBJ1-4	.	TRBV28
CAWSGLRDYGYTF	TGTGCCTGGAGTGGTCTCAGGGATTATGGCTACACCTTC	.	TRBJ1-2	once	TRBV30
CASSDTRGGPGDTQYF	TGTGCCAGCAGTGACACGCGGGGGGGCCCTGGGGATACGCAGTATTTT	TRBD2	TRBJ2-3	.	TRBV2
CASSPLMNAGGGAEQFF	TGTGCCAGCAGCCCCCTTATGAATGCGGGAGGGGGAGCGGAGCAGTTCTTC	TRBD2	TRBJ2-1	.	TRBV4-2
CASLTGLVGTGELFF	TGTGCCAGCTTGACGGGACTAGTAGGGACCGGGGAGCTGTTTTTT	TRBD2	TRBJ2-2	.	TRBV18
CASGLQGALGGELFF	TGTGCCAGCGGCCTACAGGGGGCACTTGGCGGGGAGCTGTTTTTT	TRBD1	TRBJ2-2	.	TRBV7-3
CASSNPGGNYEQYF	TGCGCCAGCAGTAACCCGGGGGGGAACTACGAGCAGTACTTC	TRBD2	TRBJ2-7	once	TRBV5-1
CASSQSFGGANTQYF	TGTGCCAGCAGCCAGTCCTTTGGGGGGGCAAATACGCAGTATTTT	.	TRBJ2-3	.	TRBV6-4
CASSQDWSSSSGYTF	TGCGCCAGCAGCCAAGATTGGTCGTCTTCGAGTGGCTACACCTTC	.	TRBJ1-2	.	TRBV4-3
CASSVAIFGSGGEETQYF	TGTGCCAGCAGCGTAGCTATTTTCGGCAGTGGAGGGGAAGAGACCCAGTACTTC	.	TRBJ2-5	once	TRBV9
CASSPLDWAYGYTF	TGTGCCAGCAGCCCCCTGGACTGGGCCTATGGCTACACCTTC	.	TRBJ1-2	.	TRBV7-9
CASSLQGWDTQYF	TGTGCCAGCAGCTTACAGGGTTGGGATACGCAGTATTTT	.	TRBJ2-3	.	TRBV7-2
CASSPGLGYYEQYF	TGTGCCAGCAGCCCTGGACTAGGGTACTACGAGCAGTACTTC	TRBD2	TRBJ2-7	.	TRBV7-2
CASSQEAGLGSGELFF	TGTGCCAGCAGCCAAGAGGCGGGGCTGGGTTCCGGGGAGCTGTTTTTT	.	TRBJ2-2	.	TRBV4-2
CARYGRTANYGYTF	TGTGCCAGGTATGGTAGGACGGCTAACTATGGCTACACCTTC	.	TRBJ1-2	.	TRBV18
CASTPEGSYNEQFF	TGTGCCAGCACCCCGGAGGGTTCCTACAATGAGCAGTTCTTC	.	TRBJ2-1	.	TRBV6-1
CASRPQPHRGSGNTIYF	TGCGCCTCAAGACCCCAGCCCCACAGGGGCTCTGGAAACACCATATATTTT	TRBD1	TRBJ1-3	.	TRBV5-1
CASSSPGQGAGDTQYF	TGTGCCAGCAGTTCGCCGGGACAGGGGGCTGGAGATACGCAGTATTTT	TRBD1	TRBJ2-3	once	TRBV28
CASSLVIRGPETQYF	TGTGCCAGCAGCTTAGTTATCAGGGGGCCGGAGACCCAGTACTTC	TRBD1	TRBJ2-5	.	TRBV7-2
CASSPGAPYEQYF	TGTGCCAGCAGCCCGGGGGCCCCCTACGAGCAGTACTTC	.	TRBJ2-7	.	TRBV5-4
CAGHESMGSPGNIQYF	TGTGCCGGACATGAATCCATGGGATCTCCGGGAAACATTCAGTACTTC	.	TRBJ2-4	.	TRBV9
CASSHGGGDTQYF	TGTGCCAGCAGCCACGGCGGGGGGGATACGCAGTATTTT	TRBD2	TRBJ2-3	.	TRBV11-3
CASSYSGGRGGEKLFF	TGTGCCAGCAGTTACTCCGGGGGGCGGGGAGGAGAAAAACTGTTTTTT	.	TRBJ1-4	.	TRBV6-5
CASSLGGSLNEQFF	TGCGCCAGCAGCTTGGGAGGGAGTCTCAATGAGCAGTTCTTC	.	TRBJ2-1	once	TRBV5-1
CSVDRRPDTQYF	TGCAGCGTTGACCGTCGTCCAGATACGCAGTATTTT	.	TRBJ2-3	.	TRBV29-1
CASSQDAIFEKLFF	TGCGCCAGCAGCCAAGACGCTATATTCGAAAAACTGTTTTTT	.	TRBJ1-4	once	TRBV4-1
CASSLAGTVREQYF	TGTGCCAGCAGCTTGGCGGGTACGGTCCGCGAGCAGTACTTC	.	TRBJ2-7	.	TRBV5-5
CASYLGRGNTEAFF	TGTGCCAGCTACTTGGGGAGGGGGAACACTGAAGCTTTCTTT	.	TRBJ1-1	few	TRBV7-9
CASSQVRGQPPTEAFF	TGTGCCAGCAGCCAAGTCCGGGGACAGCCGCCTACTGAAGCTTTCTTT	TRBD1	TRBJ1-1	.	TRBV4-2
CASRPADRAGTEAFF	TGTGCCAGCAGACCAGCGGACAGGGCGGGCACTGAAGCTTTCTTT	TRBD1	TRBJ1-1	.	TRBV27
CASTRSITLGVEKLFF	TGTGCCAGTACCCGGTCAATAACCCTGGGAGTTGAAAAACTGTTTTTT	.	TRBJ1-4	.	TRBV19
CASGGVFPYNEQFF	TGTGCCAGCGGTGGGGTATTCCCCTACAATGAGCAGTTCTTC	.	TRBJ2-1	.	TRBV6-1
CASSLQGTNTEAFF	TGTGCCAGCAGCTTACAGGGAACGAACACTGAAGCTTTCTTT	.	TRBJ1-1	once	TRBV11-3
CASSQVAAGLVNEQFF	TGTGCCAGCAGCCAAGTAGCAGCGGGATTGGTCAATGAGCAGTTCTTC	TRBD2	TRBJ2-1	.	TRBV4-2
CASLTRTGGYTF	TGTGCCAGCCTAACACGGACGGGTGGCTACACCTTC	.	TRBJ1-2	.	TRBV19
CASSWGVPSTDTQYF	TGTGCCAGCAGTTGGGGGGTACCTAGCACAGATACGCAGTATTTT	.	TRBJ2-3	.	TRBV6-5
CASTRGSQNTEAFF	TGTGCCAGCACAAGGGGGAGCCAGAACACTGAAGCTTTCTTT	.	TRBJ1-1	.	TRBV6-1
CASSPGSFQETQYF	TGTGCCAGCAGCCCAGGGTCTTTCCAAGAGACCCAGTACTTC	.	TRBJ2-5	once	TRBV6-5
CASSPGGPGTGGYEQFF	TGCGCCAGCAGCCCCGGCGGTCCCGGGACAGGGGGCTATGAGCAGTTCTTC	TRBD1	TRBJ2-1	.	TRBV5-1
CASSLLGPGETQYF	TGTGCCAGCAGCTTATTGGGGCCGGGAGAGACCCAGTACTTC	.	TRBJ2-5	.	TRBV7-2
CASSNRGEPHTGELFF	TGCGCCAGCAGCAACAGGGGGGAGCCACACACCGGGGAGCTGTTTTTT	TRBD1	TRBJ2-2	.	TRBV5-1
CASSSLGHNYEQYF	TGTGCCAGCAGCTCGCTGGGACACAACTACGAGCAGTACTTC	.	TRBJ2-7	.	TRBV7-2
CASSQSWGGNYGYTF	TGCGCCAGCAGCCAAAGTTGGGGGGGGAACTATGGCTACACCTTC	.	TRBJ1-2	once	TRBV4-3
CASSLGGGSVNEQFF	TGTGCCAGCAGCTTAGGGGGCGGTTCTGTCAATGAGCAGTTCTTC	.	TRBJ2-1	.	TRBV7-2
CASRPGTFYEQYF	TGTGCCAGCAGACCCGGGACTTTCTACGAGCAGTACTTC	.	TRBJ2-7	.	TRBV6-5
CASRQGSGNTIYF	TGTGCCAGCCGACAGGGATCTGGAAACACCATATATTTT	TRBD1	TRBJ1-3	.	TRBV18
CASNREANTEAFF	TGCGCCAGCAACCGGGAAGCGAACACTGAAGCTTTCTTT	.	TRBJ1-1	.	TRBV5-1
CASSSLPSGSTDTQYF	TGCGCCAGCAGCTCGCTCCCATCCGGGAGCACAGATACGCAGTATTTT	.	TRBJ2-3	once	TRBV5-1
CAISESNRAHEQFF	TGTGCCATCAGTGAGTCGAATAGGGCCCATGAGCAGTTCTTC	.	TRBJ2-1	.	TRBV10-3
CASILGGEGNTEAFF	TGTGCCAGCATCCTGGGGGGGGAGGGAAACACTGAAGCTTTCTTT	.	TRBJ1-1	.	TRBV6-6
CASSIESPYNEQFF	TGTGCCAGTAGTATAGAATCTCCCTACAATGAGCAGTTCTTC	.	TRBJ2-1	.	TRBV19
CASSLPTPYNEQFF	TGTGCCAGCAGCTTACCGACACCCTACAATGAGCAGTTCTTC	.	TRBJ2-1	.	TRBV7-9
CASSLPVSETGGHEAFF	TGTGCCAGCAGCCTACCCGTTTCCGAGACAGGGGGGCATGAAGCTTTCTTT	TRBD1	TRBJ1-1	.	TRBV7-9
CASSQVGGRSAGELFF	TGTGCCAGCAGCCAAGTGGGCGGGAGATCTGCCGGGGAGCTGTTTTTT	TRBD2	TRBJ2-2	.	TRBV4-2
CASSLTASTDTQYF	TGTGCCAGCAGCTTAACGGCCTCCACAGATACGCAGTATTTT	.	TRBJ2-3	.	TRBV11-3
CASSETPHNEKLFF	TGTGCCAGCAGTGAAACACCCCATAATGAAAAACTGTTTTTT	.	TRBJ1-4	.	TRBV2
CASSHPRRSATTNEKLFF	TGCGCCAGCAGCCATCCGAGAAGGTCAGCTACAACTAATGAAAAACTGTTTTTT	.	TRBJ1-4	.	TRBV4-1
CASSRRAYGYTF	TGTGCCAGCAGCCGCAGGGCCTATGGCTACACCTTC	.	TRBJ1-2	.	TRBV5-8
CARSLMEPRVTQYF	TGTGCCAGAAGCTTGATGGAGCCGCGGGTTACGCAGTATTTT	.	TRBJ2-3	.	TRBV5-3